This TCR beta chain appears in the sequencing data of a study of blood T cell repertoires in COVID-19. About the study: Specimens from acute and convalescent COVID-19 originated in the United States, Italy and Spain.

Per the germline V gene, CDR1 is SGHRS and CDR2 is YFSETQ. The V segment lost 4 bases and the J segment 2 bases; nucleotides outside the gene matches: 3. The CDR3 sequence is 15 residues long. TCRdb keeps only in-frame clones here, not all; method: immunoSEQ multiplex PCR. Of a few hundred thousand clones listed, 85% to 90% are singletons. Residents of under 25 US areas, aged about 18 to 95 years, made up the participants. This clone was detected a few times. The sequence was collected from a woman in her sixties in a cohort exposed to, infected with or recovered from COVID-19 (not recorded which). This sequence joins TRBV5-1 and TRBJ2-1, with TRBD2 matching over 10 bases. The material sequenced was PBMCs or T cells enriched from blood (not recorded which). The CDR3 nucleotides read TGCGCCAGCAGCATTAGCGGGAGGCCCTACAATGAGCAGTTCTTC. Translating it yields CASSISGRPYNEQFF.